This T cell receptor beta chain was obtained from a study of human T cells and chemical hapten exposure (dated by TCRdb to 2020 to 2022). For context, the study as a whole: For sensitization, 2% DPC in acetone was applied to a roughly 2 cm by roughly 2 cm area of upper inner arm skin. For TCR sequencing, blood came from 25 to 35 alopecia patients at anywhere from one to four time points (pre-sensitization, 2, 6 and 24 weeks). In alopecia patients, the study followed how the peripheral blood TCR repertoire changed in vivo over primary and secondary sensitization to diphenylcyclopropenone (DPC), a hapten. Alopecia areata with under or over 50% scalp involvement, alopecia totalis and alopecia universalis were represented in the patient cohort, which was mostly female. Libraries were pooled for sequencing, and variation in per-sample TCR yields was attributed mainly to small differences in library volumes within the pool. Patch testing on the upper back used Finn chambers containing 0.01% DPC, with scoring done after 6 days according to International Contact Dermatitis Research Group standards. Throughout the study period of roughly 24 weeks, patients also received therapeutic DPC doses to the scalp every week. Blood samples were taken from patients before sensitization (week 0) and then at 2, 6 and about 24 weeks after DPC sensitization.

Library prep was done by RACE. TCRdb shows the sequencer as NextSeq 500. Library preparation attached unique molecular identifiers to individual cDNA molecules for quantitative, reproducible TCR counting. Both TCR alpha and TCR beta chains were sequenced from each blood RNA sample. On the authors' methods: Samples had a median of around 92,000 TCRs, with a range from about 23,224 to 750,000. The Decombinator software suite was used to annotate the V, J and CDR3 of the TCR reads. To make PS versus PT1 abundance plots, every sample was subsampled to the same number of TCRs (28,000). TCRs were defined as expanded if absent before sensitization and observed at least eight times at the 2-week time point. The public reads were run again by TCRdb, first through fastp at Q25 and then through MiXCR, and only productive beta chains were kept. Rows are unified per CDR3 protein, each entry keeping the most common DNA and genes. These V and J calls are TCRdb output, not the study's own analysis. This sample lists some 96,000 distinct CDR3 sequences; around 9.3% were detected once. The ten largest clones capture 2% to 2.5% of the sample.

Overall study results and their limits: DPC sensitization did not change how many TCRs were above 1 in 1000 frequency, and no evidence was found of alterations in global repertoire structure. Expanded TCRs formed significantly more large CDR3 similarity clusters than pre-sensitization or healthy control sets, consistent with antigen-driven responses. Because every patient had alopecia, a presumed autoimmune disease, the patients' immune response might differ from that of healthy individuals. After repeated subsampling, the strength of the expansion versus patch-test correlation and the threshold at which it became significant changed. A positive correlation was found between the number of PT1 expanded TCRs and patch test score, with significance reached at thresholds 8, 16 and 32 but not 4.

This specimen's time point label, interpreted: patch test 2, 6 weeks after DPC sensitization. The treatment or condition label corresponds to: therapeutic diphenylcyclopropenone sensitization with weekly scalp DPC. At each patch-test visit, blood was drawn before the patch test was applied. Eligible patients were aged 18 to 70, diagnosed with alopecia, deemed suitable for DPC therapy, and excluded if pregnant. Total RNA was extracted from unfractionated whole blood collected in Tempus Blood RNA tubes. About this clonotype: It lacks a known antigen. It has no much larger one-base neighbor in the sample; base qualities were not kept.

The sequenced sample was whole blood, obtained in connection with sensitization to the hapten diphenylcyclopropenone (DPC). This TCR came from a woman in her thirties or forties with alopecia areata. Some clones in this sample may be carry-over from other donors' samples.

At the DNA level, the sequence is TGTGCCAGCAGCCGAACAAGGGGGGTCAGCGAGCAGTACTTC. It encodes CASSRTRGVSEQYF. The rearranged segments are TRBV16 and TRBJ2-7; the D gene cannot be resolved beyond TRBD1 or TRBD2, each matching 6 bases. The junction shows trimming of 4 bases on V and 6 bases on J, plus 16 bases between the germline ends. The CDR3 goes from the cysteine to the phenylalanine over 14 residues. Just CDR3 DNA is preserved here, 42 bases in frame from base 1. CDR1 and CDR2 are read off the germline V gene as KGHSY and FQNENV.